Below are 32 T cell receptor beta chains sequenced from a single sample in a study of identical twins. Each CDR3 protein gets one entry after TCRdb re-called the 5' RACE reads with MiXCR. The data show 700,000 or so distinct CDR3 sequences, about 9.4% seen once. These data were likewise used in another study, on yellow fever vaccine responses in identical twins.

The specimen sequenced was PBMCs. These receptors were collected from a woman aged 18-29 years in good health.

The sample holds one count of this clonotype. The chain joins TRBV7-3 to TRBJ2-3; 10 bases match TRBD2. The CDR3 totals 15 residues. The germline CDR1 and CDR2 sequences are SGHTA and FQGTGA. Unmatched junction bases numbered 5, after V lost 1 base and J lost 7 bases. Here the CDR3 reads CASSLSSGGINTQYF. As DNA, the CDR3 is TGTGCCAGCAGCTTAAGTAGCGGGGGGATAAATACGCAGTATTTT.

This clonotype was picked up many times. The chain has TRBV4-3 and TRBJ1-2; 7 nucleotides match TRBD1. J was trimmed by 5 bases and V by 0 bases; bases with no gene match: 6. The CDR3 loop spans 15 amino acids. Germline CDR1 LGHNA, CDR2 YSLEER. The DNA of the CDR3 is TGCGCCAGCAGCCAAGAACAGGGGACAATTTATGGCTACACCTTC. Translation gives CASSQEQGTIYGYTF.

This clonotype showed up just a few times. CDR3 amino acids: CASSTNSGSRNEQFF. The DNA for the CDR3 is TGTGCCAGCAGCACCAATAGCGGGAGTCGAAATGAGCAGTTCTTC. This sequence joins TRBV11-3 and TRBJ2-1; TRBD2 agrees at 9 bases. The J segment lost 7 bases and the V segment lost 5 bases, leaving 9 bases of the junction unmatched. Germline V gene data show CDR1 as SGHNT and CDR2 as YENEEA. The CDR3 is made up of 15 amino acids.

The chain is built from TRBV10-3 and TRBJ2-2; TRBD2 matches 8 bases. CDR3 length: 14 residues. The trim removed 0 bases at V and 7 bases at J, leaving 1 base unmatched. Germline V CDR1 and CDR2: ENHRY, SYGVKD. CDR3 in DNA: TGTGCCATCAGTGAGTCGCGGGAGGACGGGGAGCTGTTTTTT. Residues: CAISESREDGELFF.

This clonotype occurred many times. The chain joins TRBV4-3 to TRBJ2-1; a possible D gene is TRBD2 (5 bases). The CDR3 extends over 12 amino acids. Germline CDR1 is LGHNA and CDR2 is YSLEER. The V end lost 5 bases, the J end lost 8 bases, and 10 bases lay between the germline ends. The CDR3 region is CASSSSRHEQFF. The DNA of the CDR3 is TGCGCCAGCAGCTCTAGCAGGCATGAGCAGTTCTTC.

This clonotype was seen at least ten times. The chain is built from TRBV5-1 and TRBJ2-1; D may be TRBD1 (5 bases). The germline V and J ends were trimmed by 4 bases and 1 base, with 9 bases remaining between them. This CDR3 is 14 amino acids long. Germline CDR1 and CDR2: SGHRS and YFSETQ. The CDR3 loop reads CASSVGQSYNEQFF. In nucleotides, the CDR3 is TGCGCCAGCAGCGTGGGGCAGTCCTACAATGAGCAGTTCTTC.

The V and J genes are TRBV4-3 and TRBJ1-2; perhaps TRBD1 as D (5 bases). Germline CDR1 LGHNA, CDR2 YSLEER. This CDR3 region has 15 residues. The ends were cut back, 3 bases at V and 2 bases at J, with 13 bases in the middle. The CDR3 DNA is TGCGCCAGCAGCCAGGAAAACAGGCTGAACTATGGCTACACCTTC. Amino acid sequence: CASSQENRLNYGYTF.

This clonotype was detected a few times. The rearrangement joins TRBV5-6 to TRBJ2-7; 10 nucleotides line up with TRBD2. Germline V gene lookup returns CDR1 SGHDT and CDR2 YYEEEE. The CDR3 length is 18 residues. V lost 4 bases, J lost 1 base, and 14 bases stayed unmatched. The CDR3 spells CASSEEGRASGSSYEQYF. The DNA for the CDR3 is TGTGCCAGCAGCGAGGAGGGGAGGGCTAGCGGGAGTTCCTACGAGCAGTACTTC.

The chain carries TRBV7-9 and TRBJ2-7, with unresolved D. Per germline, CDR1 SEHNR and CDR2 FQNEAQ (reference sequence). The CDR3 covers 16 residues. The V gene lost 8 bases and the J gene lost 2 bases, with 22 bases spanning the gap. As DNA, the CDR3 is TGTGCCAGCGCCCCTCTACTCGTGACAAGCACCTACGAGCAGTACTTC. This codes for CASAPLLVTSTYEQYF. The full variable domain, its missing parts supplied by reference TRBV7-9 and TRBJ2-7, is DTGVSQNPRHKITKRGQNVTFRCDPISEHNRLYWYRQTLGQGPEFLTYFQNEAQLEKSRLLSDRFSAERPKGSFSTLEIQRTEQGDSAMYLCASAPLLVTSTYEQYFGPGTRLTVT.

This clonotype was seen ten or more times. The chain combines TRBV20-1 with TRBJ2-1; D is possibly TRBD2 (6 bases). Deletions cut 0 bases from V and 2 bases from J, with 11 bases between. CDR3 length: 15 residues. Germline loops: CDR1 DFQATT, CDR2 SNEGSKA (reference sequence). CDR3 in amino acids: CSAREWREPYNEQFF. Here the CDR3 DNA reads TGCAGTGCTAGAGAGTGGAGGGAGCCCTACAATGAGCAGTTCTTC.

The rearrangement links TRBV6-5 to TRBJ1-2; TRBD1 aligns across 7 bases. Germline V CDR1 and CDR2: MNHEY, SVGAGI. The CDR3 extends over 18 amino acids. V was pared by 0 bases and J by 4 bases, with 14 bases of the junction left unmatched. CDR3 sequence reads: CASSYSLKPGQIFYGYTF. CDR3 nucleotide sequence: TGTGCCAGCAGTTACTCATTAAAGCCGGGACAGATCTTCTATGGCTACACCTTC.

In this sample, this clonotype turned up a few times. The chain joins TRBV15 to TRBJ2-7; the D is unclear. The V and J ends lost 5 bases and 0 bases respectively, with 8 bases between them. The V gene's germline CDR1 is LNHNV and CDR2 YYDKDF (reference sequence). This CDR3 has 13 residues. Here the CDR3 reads CATSEIYSYEQYF. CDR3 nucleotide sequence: TGTGCCACCAGCGAGATCTACTCCTACGAGCAGTACTTC.

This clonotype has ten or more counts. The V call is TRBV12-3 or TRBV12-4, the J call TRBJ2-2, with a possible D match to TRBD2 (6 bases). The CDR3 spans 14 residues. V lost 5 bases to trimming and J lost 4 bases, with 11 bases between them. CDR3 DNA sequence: TGTGCCAGCAGTCTTAGCGGTCCCACCGGGGAGCTGTTTTTT. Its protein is CASSLSGPTGELFF.

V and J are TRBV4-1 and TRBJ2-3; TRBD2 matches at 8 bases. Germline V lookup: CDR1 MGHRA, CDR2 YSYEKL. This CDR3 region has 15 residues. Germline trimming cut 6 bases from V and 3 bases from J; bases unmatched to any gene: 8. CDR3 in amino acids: CASRGWSGRTDTQYF. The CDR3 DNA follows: TGCGCCAGCAGGGGGTGGAGCGGGAGAACAGATACGCAGTATTTT.

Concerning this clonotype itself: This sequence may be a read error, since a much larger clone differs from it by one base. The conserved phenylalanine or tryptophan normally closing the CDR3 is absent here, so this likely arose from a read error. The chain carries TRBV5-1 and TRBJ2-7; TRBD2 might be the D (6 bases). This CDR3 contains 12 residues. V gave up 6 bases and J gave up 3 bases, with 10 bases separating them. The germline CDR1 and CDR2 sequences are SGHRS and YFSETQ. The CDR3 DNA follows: TGCGCCAGCAACGGAGGGGTCTACGAGCAGTACTCC. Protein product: CASNGGVYEQYS.

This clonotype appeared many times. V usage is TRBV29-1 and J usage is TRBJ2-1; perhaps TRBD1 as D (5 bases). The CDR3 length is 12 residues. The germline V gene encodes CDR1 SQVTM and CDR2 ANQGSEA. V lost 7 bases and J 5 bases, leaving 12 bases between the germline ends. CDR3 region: CSAPRQNNEQFF. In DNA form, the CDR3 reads TGCAGCGCCCCGCGACAGAACAATGAGCAGTTCTTC.

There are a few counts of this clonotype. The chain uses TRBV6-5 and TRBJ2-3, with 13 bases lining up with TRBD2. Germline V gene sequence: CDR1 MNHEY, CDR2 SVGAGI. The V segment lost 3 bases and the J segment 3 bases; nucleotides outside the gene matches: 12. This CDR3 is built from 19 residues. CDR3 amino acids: CASSYIIMGTSGITDTQYF. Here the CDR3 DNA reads TGTGCCAGCAGTTATATTATAATGGGGACTAGCGGGATTACAGATACGCAGTATTTT.

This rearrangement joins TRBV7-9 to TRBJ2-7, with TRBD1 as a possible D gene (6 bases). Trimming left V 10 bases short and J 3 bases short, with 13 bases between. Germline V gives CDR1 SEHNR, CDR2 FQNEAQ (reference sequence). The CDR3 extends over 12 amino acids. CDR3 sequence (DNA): TGTGCCACCAATAAACAGGGCTACGAGCAGTACTTC. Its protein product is CATNKQGYEQYF.

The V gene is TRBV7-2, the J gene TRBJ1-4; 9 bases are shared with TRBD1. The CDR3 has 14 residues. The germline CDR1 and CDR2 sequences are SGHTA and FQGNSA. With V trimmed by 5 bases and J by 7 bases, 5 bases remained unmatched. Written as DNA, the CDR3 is TGTGCCAGCAGCCCGGACAGGGGAAGTGAAAAACTGTTTTTT. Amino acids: CASSPDRGSEKLFF.

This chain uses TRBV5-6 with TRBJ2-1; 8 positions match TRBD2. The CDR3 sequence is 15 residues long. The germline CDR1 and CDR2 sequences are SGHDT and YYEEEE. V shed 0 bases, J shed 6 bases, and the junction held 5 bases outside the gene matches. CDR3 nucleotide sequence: TGTGCCAGCAGCTTGGCGGGGGGGACTCCCAATGAGCAGTTCTTC. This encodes CASSLAGGTPNEQFF.

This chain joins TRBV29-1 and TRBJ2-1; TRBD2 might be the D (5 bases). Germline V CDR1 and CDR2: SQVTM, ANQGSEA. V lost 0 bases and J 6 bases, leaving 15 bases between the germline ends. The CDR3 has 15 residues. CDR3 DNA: TGCAGCGTTGAAGATGGGCTAGCAAGGAGCAATGAGCAGTTCTTC. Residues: CSVEDGLARSNEQFF.

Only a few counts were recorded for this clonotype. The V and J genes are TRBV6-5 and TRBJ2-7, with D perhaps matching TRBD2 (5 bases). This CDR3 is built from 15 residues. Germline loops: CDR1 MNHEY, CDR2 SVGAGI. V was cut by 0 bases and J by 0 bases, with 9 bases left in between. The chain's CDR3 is CASSYSRADSYEQYF. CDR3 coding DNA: TGTGCCAGCAGTTACTCGAGGGCAGACTCCTACGAGCAGTACTTC.

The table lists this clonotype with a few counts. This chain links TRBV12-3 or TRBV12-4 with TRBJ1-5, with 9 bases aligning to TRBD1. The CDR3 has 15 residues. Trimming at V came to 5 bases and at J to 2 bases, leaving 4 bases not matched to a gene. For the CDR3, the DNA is TGTGCCAGCAGTGACCGGGACAGGGGCAATCAGCCCCAGCATTTT. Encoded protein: CASSDRDRGNQPQHF.

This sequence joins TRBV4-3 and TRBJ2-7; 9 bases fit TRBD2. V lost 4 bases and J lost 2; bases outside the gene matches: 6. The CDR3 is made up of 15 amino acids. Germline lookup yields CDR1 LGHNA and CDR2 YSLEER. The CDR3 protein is CASSPGLALTYEQYF. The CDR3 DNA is TGCGCCAGCAGCCCAGGACTAGCGTTAACCTACGAGCAGTACTTC.

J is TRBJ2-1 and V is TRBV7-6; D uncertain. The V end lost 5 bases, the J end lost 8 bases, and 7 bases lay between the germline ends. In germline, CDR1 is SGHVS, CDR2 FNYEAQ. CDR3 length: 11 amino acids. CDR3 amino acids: CASSNEDEQFF. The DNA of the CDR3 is TGTGCCAGCAGCAACGAGGATGAGCAGTTCTTC.

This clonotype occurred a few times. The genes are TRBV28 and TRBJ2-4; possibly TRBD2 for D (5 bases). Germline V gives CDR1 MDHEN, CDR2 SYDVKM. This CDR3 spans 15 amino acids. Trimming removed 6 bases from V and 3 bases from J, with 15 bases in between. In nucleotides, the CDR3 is TGTGCCAGCAGCCACGGGGTGGTGGACAAAAACATTCAGTACTTC. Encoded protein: CASSHGVVDKNIQYF.

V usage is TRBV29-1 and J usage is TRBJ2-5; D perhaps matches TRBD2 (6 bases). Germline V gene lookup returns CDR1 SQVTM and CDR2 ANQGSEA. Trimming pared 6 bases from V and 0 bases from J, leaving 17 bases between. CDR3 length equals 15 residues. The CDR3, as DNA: TGCAGCGTACCTCCCAGGGAGGTTAACCAAGAGACCCAGTACTTC. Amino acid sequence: CSVPPREVNQETQYF.

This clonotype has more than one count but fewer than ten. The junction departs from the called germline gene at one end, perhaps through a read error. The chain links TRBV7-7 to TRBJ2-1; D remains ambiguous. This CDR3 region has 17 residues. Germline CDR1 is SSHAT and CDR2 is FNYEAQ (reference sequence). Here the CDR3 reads CASSLGTEQLSYNEQFF. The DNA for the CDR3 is TGTGCTAGCAGCTTAGGCACTGAGCAACTCTCCTACAATGAGCAGTTCTTC.

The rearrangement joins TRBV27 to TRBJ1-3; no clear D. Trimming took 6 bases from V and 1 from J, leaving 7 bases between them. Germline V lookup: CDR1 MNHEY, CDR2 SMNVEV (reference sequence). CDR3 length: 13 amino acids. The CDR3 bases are TGTGCCAGCAGCTTCGTATCTGGAAACACCATATATTTT. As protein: CASSFVSGNTIYF.

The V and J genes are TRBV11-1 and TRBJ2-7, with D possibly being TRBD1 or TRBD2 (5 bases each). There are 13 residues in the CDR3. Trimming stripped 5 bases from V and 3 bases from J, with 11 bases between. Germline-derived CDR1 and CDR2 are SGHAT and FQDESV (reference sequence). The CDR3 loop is CASSAWDHYEQYF. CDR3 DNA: TGTGCCAGCAGCGCCTGGGACCACTACGAGCAGTACTTC.

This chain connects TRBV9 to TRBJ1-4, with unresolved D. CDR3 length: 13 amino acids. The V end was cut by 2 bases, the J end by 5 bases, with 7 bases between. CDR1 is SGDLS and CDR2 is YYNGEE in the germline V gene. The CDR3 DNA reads TGTGCCAGCAGCGTCACCCCCAATGAAAAACTGTTTTTT. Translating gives CASSVTPNEKLFF.

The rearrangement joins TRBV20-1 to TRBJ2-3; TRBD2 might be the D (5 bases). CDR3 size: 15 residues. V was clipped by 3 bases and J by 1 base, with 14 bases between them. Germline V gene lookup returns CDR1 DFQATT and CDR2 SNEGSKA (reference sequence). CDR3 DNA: TGCAGTGCTAGTGGAGGTCCGGGCGGCACAGATACGCAGTATTTT. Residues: CSASGGPGGTDTQYF.